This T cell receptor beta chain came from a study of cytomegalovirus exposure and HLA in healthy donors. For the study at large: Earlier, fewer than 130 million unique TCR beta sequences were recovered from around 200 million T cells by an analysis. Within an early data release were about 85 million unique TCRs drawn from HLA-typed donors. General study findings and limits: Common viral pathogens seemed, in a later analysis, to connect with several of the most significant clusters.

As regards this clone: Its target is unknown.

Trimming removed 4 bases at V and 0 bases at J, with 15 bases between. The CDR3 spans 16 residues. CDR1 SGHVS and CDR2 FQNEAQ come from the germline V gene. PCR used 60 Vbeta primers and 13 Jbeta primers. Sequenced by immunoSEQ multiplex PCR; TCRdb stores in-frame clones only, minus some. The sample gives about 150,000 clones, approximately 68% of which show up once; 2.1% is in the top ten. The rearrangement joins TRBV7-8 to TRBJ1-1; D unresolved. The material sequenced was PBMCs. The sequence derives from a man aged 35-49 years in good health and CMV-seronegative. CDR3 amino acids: CASSSRGGEMNTEAFF. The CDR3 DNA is TGTGCCAGCAGCTCCCGGGGTGGGGAAATGAACACTGAAGCTTTCTTT.